These T cell receptor beta chains were read from a single sample in a study of blood T cell repertoires in COVID-19. Clones were read by immunoSEQ multiplex PCR, and TCRdb kept only the in-frame ones, dropping some. The sample holds more than 200,000 clones, around four fifths seen once. The source material was peripheral blood. The receptor source for this set is a man between 60 and 75 years old with acute or convalescent COVID-19. CDR3s include the opening cysteine and the closing phenylalanine or tryptophan. The D gene is left open where the match is weak. The size field is filled for only some rows; it gives once, few, many or a size class.

clone_size: -
j_call: TRBJ2-3
cdr3_length: 17
v_call: TRBV7-8
d_call: TRBD2
cdr3_nt: TGTGCCAGCAGCTCGGGACTAGCGGGTATTAGCACAGATACGCAGTATTTT
cdr3_aa: CASSSGLAGISTDTQYF

clone_size: -
j_call: TRBJ2-3
cdr3_length: 14
v_call: TRBV6-5
d_call: TRBD2
cdr3_nt: TGTGCCACCATGACTAGCACCGGGACAGATACGCAGTATTTT
cdr3_aa: CATMTSTGTDTQYF

clone_size: -
j_call: TRBJ2-7
cdr3_length: 17
v_call: TRBV14
d_call: -
cdr3_nt: TGTGCCAGCAGCCAACGGGAAGGGGGAAAGTGGACCTACGAGCAGTACTTC
cdr3_aa: CASSQREGGKWTYEQYF

clone_size: -
j_call: TRBJ2-3
cdr3_length: 15
v_call: TRBV6-6
d_call: TRBD1
cdr3_nt: TGTGCCAGCAGTTTCCCGGACAGGGCTACAGATACGCAGTATTTT
cdr3_aa: CASSFPDRATDTQYF

clone_size: -
j_call: TRBJ2-5
cdr3_length: 17
v_call: TRBV7-3
d_call: -
cdr3_nt: TGTGCCAGCAGCTTAAGTCCGGTTCGGGGAAGCGGGGAGACCCAGTACTTC
cdr3_aa: CASSLSPVRGSGETQYF

clone_size: once
j_call: TRBJ2-3
cdr3_length: 17
v_call: TRBV5-1
d_call: TRBD2
cdr3_nt: TGCGCCAGCAGCTTTTCTTCCCGGGGGGGGACCACAGATACGCAGTATTTT
cdr3_aa: CASSFSSRGGTTDTQYF

clone_size: -
j_call: TRBJ1-1
cdr3_length: 18
v_call: TRBV29-1
d_call: -
cdr3_nt: TGCAGCGTTGGCCCCCTACGTGGGGGGAGGAATATAAGGACTGAAGCTTTCTTT
cdr3_aa: CSVGPLRGGRNIRTEAFF

clone_size: -
j_call: TRBJ2-3
cdr3_length: 13
v_call: TRBV28
d_call: -
cdr3_nt: TGTGCCAGCAACAGGCAAAGCACAGATACGCAGTATTTT
cdr3_aa: CASNRQSTDTQYF

clone_size: -
j_call: TRBJ2-7
cdr3_length: 14
v_call: TRBV6-6
d_call: -
cdr3_nt: TGTGCCAGCAGTTACGGGAGTTACTCCTACGAGCAGTACTTC
cdr3_aa: CASSYGSYSYEQYF

clone_size: -
j_call: TRBJ2-1
cdr3_length: 16
v_call: TRBV18
d_call: TRBD2
cdr3_nt: TGTGCCAGCTCACCACCCAGCGGGAGGGGCTACAATGAGCAGTTCTTC
cdr3_aa: CASSPPSGRGYNEQFF

clone_size: -
j_call: TRBJ1-2
cdr3_length: 13
v_call: TRBV7-8
d_call: -
cdr3_nt: TGTGCCAGCAGCTTAGTGGCAGGATATGGCTACACCTTC
cdr3_aa: CASSLVAGYGYTF

clone_size: -
j_call: TRBJ1-4
cdr3_length: 15
v_call: TRBV19
d_call: -
cdr3_nt: TGTGCCAGTAGTAGCACCGGGAATGCTAATGAAAAACTGTTTTTT
cdr3_aa: CASSSTGNANEKLFF

clone_size: -
j_call: TRBJ2-3
cdr3_length: 15
v_call: TRBV7-9
d_call: -
cdr3_nt: TGTGCCAGCAGCTTAATGGACTTTCGCACAGATACGCAGTATTTT
cdr3_aa: CASSLMDFRTDTQYF

clone_size: -
j_call: TRBJ2-1
cdr3_length: 14
v_call: TRBV2
d_call: TRBD2
cdr3_nt: TGTGCCAGCAGCTCTAGCGGGAGCTACAATGAGCAGTTCTTC
cdr3_aa: CASSSSGSYNEQFF

clone_size: -
j_call: TRBJ2-1
cdr3_length: 15
v_call: TRBV10-3
d_call: -
cdr3_nt: TGTGCCATCAGTGACGGTGCTAGGTCCTACAATGAGCAGTTCTTC
cdr3_aa: CAISDGARSYNEQFF

clone_size: -
j_call: TRBJ2-3
cdr3_length: 15
v_call: TRBV5-8
d_call: TRBD2
cdr3_nt: TGTGCCCCGAGTGGGCTAGCGGGGGCCACAGATACGCAGTATTTT
cdr3_aa: CAPSGLAGATDTQYF

clone_size: -
j_call: TRBJ1-1
cdr3_length: 19
v_call: TRBV5-3
d_call: TRBD1
cdr3_nt: TGTGCCAGAAGCCCCAGTGACAGGGCGATTCTCATTCGAGTCACTGAAGCTTTCTTT
cdr3_aa: CARSPSDRAILIRVTEAFF

clone_size: -
j_call: TRBJ2-2
cdr3_length: 13
v_call: TRBV2
d_call: -
cdr3_nt: TGTGCCAGCGGGGGGGCCGGGATCGGGGAGCTGTTTTTT
cdr3_aa: CASGGAGIGELFF

clone_size: -
j_call: TRBJ2-7
cdr3_length: 15
v_call: TRBV18
d_call: -
cdr3_nt: TGTGCCAGCTCACCAAGCCGGGACAACTCCTACGAGCAGTACTTC
cdr3_aa: CASSPSRDNSYEQYF

clone_size: -
j_call: TRBJ1-1
cdr3_length: 14
v_call: TRBV6-6
d_call: -
cdr3_nt: TGTGCCAGCAGTGACGGGACACGGGGAACTGAAGCTTTCTTT
cdr3_aa: CASSDGTRGTEAFF

clone_size: -
j_call: TRBJ1-6
cdr3_length: 15
v_call: TRBV6-6
d_call: TRBD1
cdr3_nt: TGTGCCAGCACCTCCTGGACAGGAGACAATTCACCCCTCCACTTT
cdr3_aa: CASTSWTGDNSPLHF

clone_size: -
j_call: TRBJ2-4
cdr3_length: 12
v_call: TRBV4-1
d_call: -
cdr3_nt: TGCGCCAGCAGATCTTTTACAGGGTTTCAGTACTTC
cdr3_aa: CASRSFTGFQYF

clone_size: few
j_call: TRBJ1-2
cdr3_length: 11
v_call: TRBV20-1
d_call: -
cdr3_nt: TGCAGTGTAACAGGAAACTATGGCTACACCTTC
cdr3_aa: CSVTGNYGYTF

clone_size: once
j_call: TRBJ2-7
cdr3_length: 13
v_call: TRBV4-1
d_call: -
cdr3_nt: TGCGCCAGCAGCCAAGAACTCCGCTACGAGCAGTACTTC
cdr3_aa: CASSQELRYEQYF

clone_size: -
j_call: TRBJ1-6
cdr3_length: 14
v_call: TRBV27
d_call: TRBD1
cdr3_nt: TGTGCCAGCACGAGCGGACAGGGAGGTTCACCCCTCCACTTT
cdr3_aa: CASTSGQGGSPLHF

clone_size: once
j_call: TRBJ2-7
cdr3_length: 16
v_call: TRBV28
d_call: TRBD2
cdr3_nt: TGTGCCAGCAGCCCCCCCGGACTAGCGGGATCCAACGAGCAGTACTTC
cdr3_aa: CASSPPGLAGSNEQYF

clone_size: -
j_call: TRBJ2-5
cdr3_length: 14
v_call: TRBV6-2/TRBV6-3
d_call: -
cdr3_nt: TGTGCCAGCAGTTACAGGGAAAGGGGAGAGACCCAGTACTTC
cdr3_aa: CASSYRERGETQYF

clone_size: -
j_call: TRBJ2-7
cdr3_length: 12
v_call: TRBV14
d_call: -
cdr3_nt: TGTGCCAGCAGCCCACAGGGCTACGAGCAGTACTTC
cdr3_aa: CASSPQGYEQYF

clone_size: -
j_call: TRBJ1-1
cdr3_length: 15
v_call: TRBV27
d_call: -
cdr3_nt: TGTGCCAGCAGTTCCACGCCCTTACAGGGTTATGAAGCTTTCTTT
cdr3_aa: CASSSTPLQGYEAFF

clone_size: -
j_call: TRBJ1-1
cdr3_length: 20
v_call: TRBV3-1/TRBV3-2
d_call: TRBD1
cdr3_nt: TGTGCCAGCAGCCAGGACAGGGCCCTTTGGTCCTCGACCTCAAACACTGAAGCTTTCTTT
cdr3_aa: CASSQDRALWSSTSNTEAFF

clone_size: -
j_call: TRBJ1-3
cdr3_length: 19
v_call: TRBV3-1/TRBV3-2
d_call: TRBD1
cdr3_nt: TGTGCCAGCAGCAAAGCCGGACAGGGGCCCCTTAGCTCTGGAAACACCATATATTTT
cdr3_aa: CASSKAGQGPLSSGNTIYF

clone_size: -
j_call: TRBJ2-1
cdr3_length: 16
v_call: TRBV5-4
d_call: TRBD2
cdr3_nt: TGTGCCAGCAGCTTGGCTCTAGCGGGAGAAAGAAATGAGCAGTTCTTC
cdr3_aa: CASSLALAGERNEQFF

clone_size: -
j_call: TRBJ2-1
cdr3_length: 12
v_call: TRBV29-1
d_call: TRBD1
cdr3_nt: TGCAGCGGATCCGGGACAGGGTCGAAGCAGTTCTTC
cdr3_aa: CSGSGTGSKQFF

clone_size: -
j_call: TRBJ1-3
cdr3_length: 15
v_call: TRBV9
d_call: TRBD1
cdr3_nt: TGTGCCAGCAGCCCGGGACAGGGGGCTGGAAACACCATATATTTT
cdr3_aa: CASSPGQGAGNTIYF

clone_size: -
j_call: TRBJ2-7
cdr3_length: 15
v_call: TRBV5-1
d_call: TRBD2
cdr3_nt: TGCGCCAGCAGCTGGGGACTAGCAGGAACCTACGAGCAGTACTTC
cdr3_aa: CASSWGLAGTYEQYF

clone_size: -
j_call: TRBJ1-1
cdr3_length: 14
v_call: TRBV5-1
d_call: -
cdr3_nt: TGCGCCAGCAGCTTTCAGGATCCTCGGTCTGAAGCTTTCTTT
cdr3_aa: CASSFQDPRSEAFF

clone_size: -
j_call: TRBJ2-7
cdr3_length: 17
v_call: TRBV5-6
d_call: TRBD1
cdr3_nt: TGTGCCAGCAGCTTGTATTGGGGGACAGGGGTACTCTACGAGCAGTACTTC
cdr3_aa: CASSLYWGTGVLYEQYF

clone_size: -
j_call: TRBJ1-6
cdr3_length: 14
v_call: TRBV5-1
d_call: -
cdr3_nt: TGCGCCAGCAGCTTGGGGGGAGGGGATTCACCCCTCCACTTT
cdr3_aa: CASSLGGGDSPLHF

clone_size: -
j_call: TRBJ1-4
cdr3_length: 14
v_call: TRBV5-5
d_call: TRBD1
cdr3_nt: TGTGCCAGCAGCTTGGGACAGGGCCGAGAAAAACTGTTTTTT
cdr3_aa: CASSLGQGREKLFF

clone_size: -
j_call: TRBJ1-2
cdr3_length: 14
v_call: TRBV7-9
d_call: -
cdr3_nt: TGTGCCAGCAGCTTAGTGGCTCAGAACTATGGCTACACCTTC
cdr3_aa: CASSLVAQNYGYTF

clone_size: -
j_call: TRBJ2-3
cdr3_length: 16
v_call: TRBV6-5
d_call: TRBD2
cdr3_nt: TGTGCCAGCAGTTACCTCGGACTAGCGAGCACAGATACGCAGTATTTT
cdr3_aa: CASSYLGLASTDTQYF

clone_size: -
j_call: TRBJ2-3
cdr3_length: 14
v_call: TRBV3-1/TRBV3-2
d_call: -
cdr3_nt: TGTGCCAGCAGCCAAGCTTTAGGCACAGATACGCAGTATTTT
cdr3_aa: CASSQALGTDTQYF

clone_size: -
j_call: TRBJ1-3
cdr3_length: 17
v_call: TRBV4-2
d_call: -
cdr3_nt: TGTGCCAGCAGCCAACGGCCCGGCCAGGTGCTTGGAAACACCATATATTTT
cdr3_aa: CASSQRPGQVLGNTIYF

clone_size: -
j_call: TRBJ2-1
cdr3_length: 15
v_call: TRBV5-1
d_call: TRBD2
cdr3_nt: TGCGCCAGCAGCTTGTCCACTAGCGGGGGGAATGAGCAGTTCTTC
cdr3_aa: CASSLSTSGGNEQFF

clone_size: few
j_call: TRBJ1-2
cdr3_length: 12
v_call: TRBV2
d_call: -
cdr3_nt: TGTGCCAGCACGATGGCAGGCTATGGCTACACCTTC
cdr3_aa: CASTMAGYGYTF

clone_size: -
j_call: TRBJ1-1
cdr3_length: 14
v_call: TRBV11-1
d_call: -
cdr3_nt: TGTGCCAGCAGCTTAGACAGTATGAACACTGAAGCTTTCTTT
cdr3_aa: CASSLDSMNTEAFF

clone_size: -
j_call: TRBJ2-7
cdr3_length: 16
v_call: TRBV9
d_call: TRBD1
cdr3_nt: TGTGCCAGCAGCTTAAGACCCGGGACAGGGGGCCACGAGCAGTACTTC
cdr3_aa: CASSLRPGTGGHEQYF

clone_size: -
j_call: TRBJ1-1
cdr3_length: 14
v_call: TRBV7-3
d_call: -
cdr3_nt: TGTGCCAGCAGCTTACTAGCTTCGAACACTGAAGCTTTCTTT
cdr3_aa: CASSLLASNTEAFF

clone_size: -
j_call: TRBJ2-5
cdr3_length: 14
v_call: TRBV19
d_call: -
cdr3_nt: TGTGCCAGTAGTCCCCGGAGCGGGTTCGAGACCCAGTACTTC
cdr3_aa: CASSPRSGFETQYF